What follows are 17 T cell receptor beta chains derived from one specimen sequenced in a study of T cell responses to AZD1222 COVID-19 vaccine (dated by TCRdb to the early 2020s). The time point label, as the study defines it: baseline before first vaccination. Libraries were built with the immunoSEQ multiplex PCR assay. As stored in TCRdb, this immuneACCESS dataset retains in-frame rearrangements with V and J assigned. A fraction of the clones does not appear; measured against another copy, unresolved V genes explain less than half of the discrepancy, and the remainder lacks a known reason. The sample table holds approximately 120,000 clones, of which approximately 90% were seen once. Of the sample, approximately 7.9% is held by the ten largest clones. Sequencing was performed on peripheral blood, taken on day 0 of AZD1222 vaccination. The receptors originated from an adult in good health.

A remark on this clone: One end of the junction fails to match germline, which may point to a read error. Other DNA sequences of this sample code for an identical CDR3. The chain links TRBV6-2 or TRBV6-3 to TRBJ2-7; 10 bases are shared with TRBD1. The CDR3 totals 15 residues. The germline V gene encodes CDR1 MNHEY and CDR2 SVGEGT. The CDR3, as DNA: TGTGCCAGCAGTGTGCCCGGGACAGGGGCCTATGAGCAGTACTTC. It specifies CASSVPGTGAYEQYF.

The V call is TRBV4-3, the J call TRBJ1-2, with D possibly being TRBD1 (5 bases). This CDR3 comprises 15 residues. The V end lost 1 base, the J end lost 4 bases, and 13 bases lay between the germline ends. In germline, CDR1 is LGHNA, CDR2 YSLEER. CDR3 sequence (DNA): TGCGCCAGCAGCCAAGGGCCGGGGGGAGTCTATGGCTACACCTTC. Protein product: CASSQGPGGVYGYTF.

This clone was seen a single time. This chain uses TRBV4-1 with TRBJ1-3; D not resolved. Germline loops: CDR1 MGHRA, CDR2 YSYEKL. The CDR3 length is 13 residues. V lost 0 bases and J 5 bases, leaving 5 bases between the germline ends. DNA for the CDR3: TGCGCCAGCAGCCAAGATACGAGAAACACCATATATTTT. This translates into CASSQDTRNTIYF.

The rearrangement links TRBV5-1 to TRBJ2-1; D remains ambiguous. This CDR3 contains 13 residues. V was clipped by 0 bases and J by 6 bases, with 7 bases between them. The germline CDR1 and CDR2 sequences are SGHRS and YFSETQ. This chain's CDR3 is CASSLATTNEQFF. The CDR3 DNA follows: TGCGCCAGCAGCTTGGCCACAACCAATGAGCAGTTCTTC. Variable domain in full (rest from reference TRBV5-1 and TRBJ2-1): KAGVTQTPRYLIKTRGQQVTLSCSPISGHRSVSWYQQTPGQGLQFLFEYFSETQRNKGNFPGRFSGRQFSNSRSEMNVSTLELGDSALYLCASSLATTNEQFFGPGTRLTVL.

In DNA form, the CDR3 reads TGTGCCAGCACGTCGACAGAAAACTATGGCTACACCTTC. It is translated as CASTSTENYGYTF. The chain carries TRBV18 and TRBJ1-2; TRBD1 might be the D (5 bases). This CDR3 has 13 amino acids. Germline lookup yields CDR1 KGHSH and CDR2 LQKENI. Trimming shortened V by 8 bases and J by 2 bases, and 12 bases separated the two germline ends.

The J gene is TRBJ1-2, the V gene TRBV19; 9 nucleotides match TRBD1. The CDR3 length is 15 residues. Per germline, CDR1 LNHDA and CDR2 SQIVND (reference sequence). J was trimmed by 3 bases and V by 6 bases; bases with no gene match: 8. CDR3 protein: CASSSPRDRDYGYTF. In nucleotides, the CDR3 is TGTGCCAGTAGCTCCCCGAGGGACAGGGACTATGGCTACACCTTC.

The CDR3, as DNA: TGCAGCGTGTCAGGTCCCTACGAGCAGTACTTC. It translates to CSVSGPYEQYF. V is TRBV29-1 and J is TRBJ2-7; no definite D call. V lost 6 bases, J lost 2 bases, and 8 bases lay in between. Germline V gene sequence: CDR1 SQVTM, CDR2 ANQGSEA. The CDR3 contains 11 residues.

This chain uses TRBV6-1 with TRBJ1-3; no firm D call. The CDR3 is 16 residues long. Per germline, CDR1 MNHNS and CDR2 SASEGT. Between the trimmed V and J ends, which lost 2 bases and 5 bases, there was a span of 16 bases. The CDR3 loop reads CASSEPDSPNRNTIYF. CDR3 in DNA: TGTGCCAGCAGTGAACCGGACTCGCCTAACCGAAACACCATATATTTT.

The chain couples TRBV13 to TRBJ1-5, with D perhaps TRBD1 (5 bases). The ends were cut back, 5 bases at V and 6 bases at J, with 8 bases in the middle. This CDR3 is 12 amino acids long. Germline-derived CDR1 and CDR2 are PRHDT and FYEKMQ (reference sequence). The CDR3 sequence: CASSAGAQPQHF. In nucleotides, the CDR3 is TGTGCCAGCAGCGCCGGGGCTCAGCCCCAGCATTTT.

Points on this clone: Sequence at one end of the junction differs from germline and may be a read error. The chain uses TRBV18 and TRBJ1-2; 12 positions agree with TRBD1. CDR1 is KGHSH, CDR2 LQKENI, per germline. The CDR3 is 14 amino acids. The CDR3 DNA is TGTGCCAGCTCACCACCGATGGGACAGGGGGCGAACTACTTC. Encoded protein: CASSPPMGQGANYF. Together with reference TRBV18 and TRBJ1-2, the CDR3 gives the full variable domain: NAGVMQNPRHLVRRRGQEARLRCSPMKGHSHVYWYRQLPEEGLKFMVYLQKENIIDESGMPKERFSAEFPKEGPSILRIQQVVRGDSAAYFCASSPPMGQGANYFGSGTRLTVV.

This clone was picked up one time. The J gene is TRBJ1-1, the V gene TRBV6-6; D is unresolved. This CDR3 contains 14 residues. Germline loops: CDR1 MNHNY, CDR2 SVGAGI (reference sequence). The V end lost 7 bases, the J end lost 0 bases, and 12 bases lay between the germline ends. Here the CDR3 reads CASNKAEVNTEAFF. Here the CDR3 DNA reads TGTGCCAGCAATAAGGCAGAGGTGAACACTGAAGCTTTCTTT.

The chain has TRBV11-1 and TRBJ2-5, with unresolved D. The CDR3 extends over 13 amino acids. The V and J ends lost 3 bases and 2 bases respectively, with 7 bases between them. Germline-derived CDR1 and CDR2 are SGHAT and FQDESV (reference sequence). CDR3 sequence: CASSLNRQETQYF. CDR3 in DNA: TGTGCCAGCAGCTTGAACAGACAAGAGACCCAGTACTTC.

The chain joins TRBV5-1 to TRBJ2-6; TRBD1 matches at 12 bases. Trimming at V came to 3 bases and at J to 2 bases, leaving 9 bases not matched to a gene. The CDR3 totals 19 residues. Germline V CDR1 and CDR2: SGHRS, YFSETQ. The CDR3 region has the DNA TGCGCCAGCAGCTCTATCACGGGGACAGGGGGCACTGGGGCCAACGTCCTGACTTTC. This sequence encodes CASSSITGTGGTGANVLTF.

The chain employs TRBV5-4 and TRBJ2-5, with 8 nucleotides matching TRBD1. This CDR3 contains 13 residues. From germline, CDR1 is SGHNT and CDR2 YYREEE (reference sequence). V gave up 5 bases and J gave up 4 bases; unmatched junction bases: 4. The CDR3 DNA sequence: TGTGCCAGCAGTTCAGACAGGGGAGAGACCCAGTACTTC. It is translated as CASSSDRGETQYF.

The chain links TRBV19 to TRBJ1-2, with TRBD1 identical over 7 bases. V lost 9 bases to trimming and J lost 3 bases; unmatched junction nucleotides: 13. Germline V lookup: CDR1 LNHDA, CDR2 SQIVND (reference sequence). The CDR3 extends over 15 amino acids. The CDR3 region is CASSEAGTVYYGYTF. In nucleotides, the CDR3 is TGTGCCAGCTCCGAAGCTGGGACAGTCTACTATGGCTACACCTTC.

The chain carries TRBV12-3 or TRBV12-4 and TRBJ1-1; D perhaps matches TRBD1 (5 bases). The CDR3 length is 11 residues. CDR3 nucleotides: TGTGTGCGAGGGGTGGAGACTGAAGCTTTCTTT. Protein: CVRGVETEAFF.

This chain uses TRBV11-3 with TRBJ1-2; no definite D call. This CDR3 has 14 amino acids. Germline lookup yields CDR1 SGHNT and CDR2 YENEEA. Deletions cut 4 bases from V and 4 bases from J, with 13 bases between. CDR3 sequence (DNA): TGTGCCAGCAGCTCGGAGACTCGAGTCTATGGCTACACCTTC. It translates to CASSSETRVYGYTF.